The T cell receptor beta chain under discussion was sequenced for a study of radiation and T cells in renal cell carcinoma. This table comes from immunoSEQ multiplex PCR, and its TCRdb copy is limited to in-frame clones, with some not included. The sample shows around 140,000 clones, 75% to 90% of them seen only once. Sample time point: baseline pretreatment blood. Described treatment: 15 Gy SBRT to primary tumor, nephrectomy 4 weeks later. The J segment lost 7 bases and the V segment lost 5 bases, leaving 12 bases of the junction unmatched. The CDR3 runs 15 residues. Germline V gives CDR1 MDHEN, CDR2 SYDVKM.

The origin of this receptor is a woman in her forties or fifties with renal cell carcinoma. V is TRBV28 and J is TRBJ2-7; 9 bases match TRBD2. The specimen was blood, collected from a patient whose treatment included radiotherapy and nephrectomy. CDR3 nucleotide sequence: TGTGCCAGCAGTACCGGGACTAGCCCTTCGTGGGAGCAGTACTTC. It encodes CASSTGTSPSWEQYF.